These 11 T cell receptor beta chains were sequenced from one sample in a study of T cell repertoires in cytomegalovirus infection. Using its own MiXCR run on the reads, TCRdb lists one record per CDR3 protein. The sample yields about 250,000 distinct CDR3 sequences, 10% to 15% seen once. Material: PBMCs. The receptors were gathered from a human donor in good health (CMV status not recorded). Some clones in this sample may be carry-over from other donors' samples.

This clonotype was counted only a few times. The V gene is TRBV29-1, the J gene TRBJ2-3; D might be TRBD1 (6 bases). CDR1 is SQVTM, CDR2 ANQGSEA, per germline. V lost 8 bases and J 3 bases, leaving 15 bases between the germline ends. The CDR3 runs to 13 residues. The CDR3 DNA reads TGCAGCACCGACAATCAGGGGACAGATACGCAGTATTTT. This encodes CSTDNQGTDTQYF.

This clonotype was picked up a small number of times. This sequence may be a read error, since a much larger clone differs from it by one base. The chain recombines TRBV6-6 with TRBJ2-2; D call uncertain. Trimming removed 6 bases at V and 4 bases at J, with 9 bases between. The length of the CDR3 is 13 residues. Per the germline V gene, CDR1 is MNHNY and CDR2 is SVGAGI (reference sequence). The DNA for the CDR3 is TGTGCCAGCAGACCCCGCGGCACCGGGGAGCTGTTTTTT. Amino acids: CASRPRGTGELFF.

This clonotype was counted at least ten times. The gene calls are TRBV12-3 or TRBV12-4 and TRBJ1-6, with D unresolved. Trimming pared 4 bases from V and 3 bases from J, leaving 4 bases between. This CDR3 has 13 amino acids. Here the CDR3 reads CASSWNYNSPLHF. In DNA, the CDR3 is TGTGCCAGCAGTTGGAACTATAATTCACCCCTCCACTTT.

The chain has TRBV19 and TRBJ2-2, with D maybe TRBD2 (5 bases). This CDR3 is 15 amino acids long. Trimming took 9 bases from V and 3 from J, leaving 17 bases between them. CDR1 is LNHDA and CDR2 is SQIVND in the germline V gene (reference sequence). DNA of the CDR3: TGTGCCAGCCAGCGAGGCCCCGGGGACACCGGGGAGCTGTTTTTT. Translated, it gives CASQRGPGDTGELFF.

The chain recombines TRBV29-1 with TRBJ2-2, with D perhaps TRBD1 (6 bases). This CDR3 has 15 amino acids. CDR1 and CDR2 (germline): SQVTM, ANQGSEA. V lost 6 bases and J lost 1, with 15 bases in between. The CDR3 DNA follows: TGCAGCGTCCGGAGCCCACAGGGGAACACCGGGGAGCTGTTTTTT. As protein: CSVRSPQGNTGELFF.

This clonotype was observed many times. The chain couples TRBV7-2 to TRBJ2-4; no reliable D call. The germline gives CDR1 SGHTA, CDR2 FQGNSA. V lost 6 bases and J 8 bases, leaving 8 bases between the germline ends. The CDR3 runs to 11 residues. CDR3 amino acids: CASRSGDIQYF. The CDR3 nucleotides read TGTGCCAGCAGATCTGGGGACATTCAGTACTTC.

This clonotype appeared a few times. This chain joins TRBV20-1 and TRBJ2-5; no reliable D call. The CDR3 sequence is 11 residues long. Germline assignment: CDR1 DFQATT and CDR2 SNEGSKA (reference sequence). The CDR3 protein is CTPRFGETQYF. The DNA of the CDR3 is TGCACCCCTCGGTTCGGGGAGACCCAGTACTTC.

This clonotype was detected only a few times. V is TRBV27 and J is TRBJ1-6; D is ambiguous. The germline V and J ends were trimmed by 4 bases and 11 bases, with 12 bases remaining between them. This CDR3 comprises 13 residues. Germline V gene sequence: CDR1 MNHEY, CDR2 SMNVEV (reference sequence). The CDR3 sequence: CASSSVPSTPLHF. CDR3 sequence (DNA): TGTGCCAGCAGTTCGGTACCCAGTACACCCCTCCACTTT.

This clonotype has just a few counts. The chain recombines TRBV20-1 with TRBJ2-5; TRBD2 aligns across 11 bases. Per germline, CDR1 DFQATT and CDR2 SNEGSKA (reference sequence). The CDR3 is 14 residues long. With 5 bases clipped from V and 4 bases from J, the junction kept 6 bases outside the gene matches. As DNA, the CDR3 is TGCAGTGCTCTTGGACTAGCGGGTAGAGAGACCCAGTACTTC. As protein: CSALGLAGRETQYF.

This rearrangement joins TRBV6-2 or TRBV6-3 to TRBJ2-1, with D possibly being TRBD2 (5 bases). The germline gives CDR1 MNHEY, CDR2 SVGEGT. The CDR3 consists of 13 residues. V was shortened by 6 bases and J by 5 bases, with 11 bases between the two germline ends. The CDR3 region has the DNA TGTGCCAGCAGCCGCCAGAGGGACAATGAGCAGTTCTTC. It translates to CASSRQRDNEQFF.

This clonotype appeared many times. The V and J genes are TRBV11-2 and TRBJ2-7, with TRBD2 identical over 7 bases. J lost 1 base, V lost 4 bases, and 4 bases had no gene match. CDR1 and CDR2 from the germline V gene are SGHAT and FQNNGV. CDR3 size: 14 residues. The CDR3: CASSWGGGSYEQYF. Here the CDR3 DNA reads TGTGCCAGCAGCTGGGGGGGGGGTTCCTACGAGCAGTACTTC.